This T cell receptor (beta chain) was sequenced in a study of OX40 agonist ivuxolimab in advanced cancers. Study-level points and caveats: Clonal expansion among partial responders at 0.1-3.0 mg/kg ranked near the lowest.

With respect to this clone: Its antigen remains unknown.

This table comes from immunoSEQ multiplex PCR, and its TCRdb copy is limited to in-frame clones, with some not included. The sample lists roughly 60,000 clones, roughly nine tenths occurring once. Per the germline V gene, CDR1 is MNHEY and CDR2 is SMNVEV (reference sequence). This CDR3 is 14 amino acids long. V was pared by 5 bases and J by 7 bases, with 14 bases between. The clonotype was recovered from an adult with an advanced solid tumor such as melanoma, head and neck, liver or kidney cancer. Sequencing was performed on CD4+ or CD8+ T cells sorted from blood, taken in a trial of the OX40 agonist ivuxolimab. The chain is built from TRBV27 and TRBJ1-4, with D possibly matching TRBD1 (5 bases). CDR3 region: CASSPRGRREKLFF. CDR3 bases: TGTGCCAGCAGTCCGCGGGGCAGACGTGAAAAACTGTTTTTT.